This TCR beta chain was observed in a study of blood T cell repertoires in COVID-19 (dated by TCRdb to 2019 to 2021). Regarding the study in general: Samples covering the acute and convalescent phases of COVID-19 were provided by collaborators in the United States, Italy and Spain. Deeply sampled blood TCRbeta repertoires from subjects exposed to, actively infected with, or recovered from COVID-19 were included in the dataset. HLA class I and class II types, where available, came from metadata supplied by the sample provider rather than from assay-based typing. Samples were obtained from the ongoing ImmuneRACE study (first 160 participants) and from 1,200 or so subjects provided by 6 global collaborators. Nearly every sample came with metadata listing a de-identified subject ID, COVID-19 status, age in years and sex. The material from the prospective study consisted of cDNA or gDNA derived from T cells, B-cell-depleted T cells, or PBMCs. The repertoires were made available in a free public database intended to serve as a resource for research on the immune response to SARS-CoV-2.

TCRbeta CDR3 regions were amplified from genomic DNA using the immunoSEQ Assay, a bias-controlled multiplex PCR. As for the authors' bioinformatics: Nucleated cell counts per sample were estimated from amplification of reference gene primers within the assay. To quantify the absolute abundance of each unique TCRbeta CDR3 rearrangement, sequence reads were collapsed and filtered. Productive Simpson clonality was computed per sample as the square root of Simpson's diversity index over productive rearrangements. This immuneACCESS table, as held by TCRdb, lists in-frame sequences with V and J called but not all clones. Of the missing ones, under half trace to an unresolved V gene in checked studies; the others have no known cause. The V and J calls and the clone size are those of that table, but D and trimming were determined from the DNA. This sample lists about 150,000 clones; roughly nine tenths were detected once. The ten biggest clones cover about 4.2% of the sample.

Remarks on this clone: The specificity of this receptor is unknown. Per-base quality was not reported, and no clone a single base away is much larger than it.

The collaborating institutions used their own protocols to collect whole blood in K2EDTA tubes. For TCRbeta analysis, collaborator samples were shipped as frozen whole blood, as isolated PBMCs, or as DNA extracted from either sample type. Points the paper makes about the study in general: Clinical and demographic metadata were provided uncurated, with the amount varying by source and participant.

The source of this sequence is a woman aged 55-69 years with active or convalescent COVID-19. The sequenced sample consisted of peripheral blood.

The CDR3 amino acid sequence is: CASSGNEGQHF. The nucleotides read TGTGCCAGCAGTGGTAACGAGGGCCAGCATTTT. Recombination connected TRBV2 to TRBJ1-5; confidence is insufficient to name the D gene. The germline ends are 10 bases apart after V is trimmed by 4 bases and J by 12 bases. CDR1 and CDR2 were assigned from the germline V gene as SNHLY and FYNNEI. Spanning cysteine to phenylalanine, the CDR3 consists of 11 amino acids. The read is trimmed to its CDR3 DNA, 33 bases read in frame from base 1.